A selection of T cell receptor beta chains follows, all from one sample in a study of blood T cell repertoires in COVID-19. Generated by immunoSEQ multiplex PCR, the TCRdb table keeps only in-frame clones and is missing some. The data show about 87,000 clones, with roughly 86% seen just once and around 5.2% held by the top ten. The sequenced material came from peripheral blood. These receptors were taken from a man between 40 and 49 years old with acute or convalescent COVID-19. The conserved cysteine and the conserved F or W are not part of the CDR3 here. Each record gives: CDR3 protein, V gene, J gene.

ASNDRSSGNTIY	TRBV19	TRBJ1-3
ATRDRGWEQPQH	TRBV19	TRBJ1-5
ASTPAGLAGYNEQF	TRBV19	TRBJ2-1
ATSVRDTAYEQY	TRBV24-1	TRBJ2-7
ASSVNSGAFSSYNEQF	TRBV6-1	TRBJ2-1
ASTTGVMGAF	TRBV13	TRBJ1-1
ASSQVSGVGEKLF	TRBV4-1	TRBJ1-4
AWSADRVSQPQH	TRBV30	TRBJ1-5
SVATSGSYNEQF	TRBV29-1	TRBJ2-1
ASSQDPQGNGYT	TRBV4-1	TRBJ1-2
ASSIFARRENYGYT	TRBV6-2/TRBV6-3	TRBJ1-2
ASSVQGAGNTIY	TRBV2	TRBJ1-3
SASAGTGDYGYT	TRBV20-1	TRBJ1-2
ASGRGKNEQF	TRBV6-5	TRBJ2-1
ASSLDRGANSPLH	TRBV5-4	TRBJ1-6
ASSPLGWGPNTEAF	TRBV18	TRBJ1-1
ASRGGGFYEQY	TRBV6-5	TRBJ2-7
ASSQDRGLSQNYGYT	TRBV3-1/TRBV3-2	TRBJ1-2